These 21 T cell receptor beta chains came from one sample sequenced in a study of cytomegalovirus exposure and HLA in healthy donors. The assay was immunoSEQ multiplex PCR, and TCRdb's table has in-frame clones only and misses some. The table has some 160,000 clones, roughly nine tenths seen once. The sample consisted of PBMCs. Source of these receptors: a man aged 18 to 29 in good health and CMV-seronegative.

The J gene is TRBJ2-2, the V gene TRBV5-6; weak D call: TRBD2 (5 bases). The CDR3 totals 16 residues. Trimming left V 4 bases short and J 8 bases short, with 21 bases between. In germline, CDR1 is SGHDT, CDR2 YYEEEE. The CDR3 nucleotides read TGTGCCAGCAGCGAATTTATCTGGACTGACCCAGGGGAGCTGTTTTTT. Translating gives CASSEFIWTDPGELFF.

The chain joins TRBV5-4 to TRBJ1-2; D perhaps matches TRBD1 (6 bases). This CDR3 comprises 13 residues. With 0 bases removed from V and 12 bases from J, the gap between germline ends came to 15 bases. The V gene's germline CDR1 is SGHNT and CDR2 YYREEE (reference sequence). The CDR3 loop reads CASSLDGQGLNTF. CDR3 DNA: TGTGCCAGCAGCTTGGATGGGCAGGGGCTAAACACCTTC.

The V and J genes are TRBV27 and TRBJ2-1; D is possibly TRBD2 (5 bases). The ends were cut back, 1 base at V and 1 base at J, with 8 bases in the middle. The germline V gene has CDR1 MNHEY and CDR2 SMNVEV (reference sequence). The CDR3 consists of 15 residues. CDR3 sequence: CASSLFRGSYNEQFF. The CDR3 nucleotides read TGTGCCAGCAGTTTATTCCGGGGTTCCTACAATGAGCAGTTCTTC.

The chain links TRBV5-1 to TRBJ2-1, with 12 bases identical to TRBD2. Trimming removed 4 bases from V and 4 bases from J; junction bases left unmatched: 3. In germline, CDR1 is SGHRS, CDR2 YFSETQ. The CDR3 contains 15 residues. The CDR3 DNA sequence: TGCGCCAGCAGCCAGGGGACTAGCGGGTACAATGAGCAGTTCTTC. Protein: CASSQGTSGYNEQFF.

The genes are TRBV30 and TRBJ2-7, with 8 bases identical to TRBD2. The junction had 7 bases not matched to a gene; V was cut back by 0 bases and J by 3 bases. CDR1 GTSNPN and CDR2 SVGIG come from the germline V gene (reference sequence). The CDR3 is made up of 15 amino acids. For the CDR3, the DNA is TGTGCCTGGAGTGTAAGGCTAGCGGGCCACTACGAGCAGTACGTC. Its translation is CAWSVRLAGHYEQYV.

The V gene is TRBV29-1, the J gene TRBJ2-5, with 11 bases identical to TRBD2. V shed 6 bases, J shed 5 bases, and the junction held 8 bases outside the gene matches. The CDR3 runs 14 residues. Germline-derived CDR1 and CDR2 are SQVTM and ANQGSEA. The CDR3 reads CSVQLAGAGETQYF. Here the CDR3 DNA reads TGCAGCGTACAACTAGCGGGAGCAGGTGAGACCCAGTACTTC.

This sequence joins TRBV5-4 and TRBJ2-6; tentatively, D is TRBD1 (7 bases). The CDR3 totals 16 residues. V was cut by 4 bases and J by 4 bases, with 15 bases left in between. Germline CDR1 reads SGHNT; CDR2 reads YYREEE (reference sequence). The CDR3 loop reads CASSLTRGAGANVLTF. The DNA for the CDR3 is TGTGCCAGCAGCCTGACCAGGGGGGCAGGGGCCAACGTCCTGACTTTC.

This chain joins TRBV7-9 and TRBJ1-6, with 9 bases that match TRBD1. The ends lost 0 bases at V and 13 bases at J; junction bases unmatched: 16. Germline V gene data show CDR1 as SEHNR and CDR2 as FQNEAQ (reference sequence). This CDR3 has 18 amino acids. The CDR3: CASSLALRMGQGIAPLHF. CDR3 sequence (DNA): TGTGCCAGCAGCTTAGCGCTCCGGATGGGACAGGGAATAGCCCCCCTCCACTTT.

This clone occurred once. The gene calls are TRBV27 and TRBJ1-2, with 10 nucleotides matching TRBD1. The CDR3 is made up of 19 amino acids. V was clipped by 5 bases and J by 1 base; unmatched bases: 16. Looked up from germline, CDR1 is MNHEY and CDR2 is SMNVEV (reference sequence). CDR3 DNA: TGTGCCAGCAGTCCCCCCCCCGACAGGGGGCGTTCAGTTAACTATGGCTACACCTTC. It yields the protein CASSPPPDRGRSVNYGYTF.

This clone was counted once. This chain connects TRBV9 to TRBJ2-3; weak D call: TRBD1 (6 bases). The CDR3 extends over 17 amino acids. V shed 0 bases and J shed 4 bases, with 18 bases lying between them. Germline V lookup: CDR1 SGDLS, CDR2 YYNGEE. CDR3 nucleotide sequence: TGTGCCAGCAGCGTAGGGCCTGGGGGCACGACGGCAGATACGCAGTATTTT. Protein: CASSVGPGGTTADTQYF.

The V gene is TRBV27, the J gene TRBJ2-4; 7 bases line up with TRBD2. CDR3 size: 15 residues. V dropped 5 bases and J dropped 6; count of bases not matched to a gene: 10. Per the germline V gene, CDR1 is MNHEY and CDR2 is SMNVEV (reference sequence). Here the CDR3 DNA reads TGTGCCAGCAGTGAAGCGCCGGGGGGTGGAAACATTCAGTACTTC. Its protein product is CASSEAPGGGNIQYF.

The gene calls are TRBV4-3 and TRBJ2-1, with D perhaps TRBD2 (5 bases). V was clipped by 8 bases and J by 8 bases, with 22 bases between them. Germline V CDR1 and CDR2: LGHNA, YSLEER. This CDR3 is built from 15 residues. The CDR3 DNA is TGCGCCAGCTCATATTGGGGTGGGAGATTCCATGAGCAGTTCTTC. The encoded protein is CASSYWGGRFHEQFF.

This chain uses TRBV30 with TRBJ1-2, with TRBD1 matching over 12 bases. This CDR3 spans 16 amino acids. With 0 bases clipped from V and 7 bases from J, the junction kept 9 bases outside the gene matches. The germline V gene encodes CDR1 GTSNPN and CDR2 SVGIG (reference sequence). The CDR3 nucleotides read TGTGCCTGGAGTGTTCCGGGGGGACAGGGGGCGCGTGGCTACACCTTC. Translated, it gives CAWSVPGGQGARGYTF.

The gene calls are TRBV10-3 and TRBJ2-1; 7 bases are shared with TRBD2. The CDR3 extends over 16 amino acids. Germline V gene lookup returns CDR1 ENHRY and CDR2 SYGVKD. V was pared by 1 base and J by 8 bases, with 11 bases of the junction left unmatched. CDR3 sequence: CAISEFGGSSFHEQFF. In nucleotides, the CDR3 is TGTGCCATCAGTGAGTTCGGGGGGAGTTCGTTCCATGAGCAGTTCTTC.

The rearrangement links TRBV27 to TRBJ1-2, with TRBD1 matching 8 bases. Germline V CDR1 and CDR2: MNHEY, SMNVEV (reference sequence). The CDR3 runs to 15 residues. V gave up 3 bases and J gave up 5 bases; unmatched junction bases: 8. The DNA of the CDR3 is TGTGCCAGCAGTTTTGCGGACAGGGCGGGGTATGGCTACACCTTC. Protein: CASSFADRAGYGYTF.

On this clone: Likely a read error: the CDR3 ends without its conserved phenylalanine or tryptophan. The limits of the CDR3 on the DNA are not certain, so only TCRdb's listed CDR3 is given. The genes are TRBV9 and TRBJ2-4; TRBD2 was called by the table and not checked on the DNA. Germline CDR1 reads SGDLS; CDR2 reads YYNGEE. The CDR3 is 10 residues long, ends included. CDR3: CASSDWREEV.

The gene calls are TRBV18 and TRBJ2-3, with a tentative D call TRBD2 (5 bases). Germline V gene lookup returns CDR1 KGHSH and CDR2 LQKENI. This CDR3 is built from 14 residues. The germline V and J ends were trimmed by 6 bases and 1 base, with 11 bases remaining between them. The DNA for the CDR3 is TGTGCCAGCTCGCGAGGGTCGGGCACAGATACGCAGTATTTT. It is translated as CASSRGSGTDTQYF.

The chain is built from TRBV2 and TRBJ2-1; 9 bases line up with TRBD2. This CDR3 is built from 17 residues. Germline trimming cut 3 bases from V and 5 bases from J; bases unmatched to any gene: 11. In germline, CDR1 is SNHLY, CDR2 FYNNEI. CDR3 sequence: CASSEISGRPADNEQFF. DNA for the CDR3: TGTGCCAGCAGTGAGATCAGCGGGAGGCCGGCGGACAATGAGCAGTTCTTC.

This chain uses TRBV7-2 with TRBJ2-4, with TRBD2 matching over 7 bases. This CDR3 has 14 residues. V shed 3 bases and J 9 bases; nucleotides not matched to a gene: 8. Germline CDR1 and CDR2: SGHTA and FQGNSA. The CDR3 spells CASSFSGAFAIQYF. DNA for the CDR3: TGTGCCAGCAGCTTCAGCGGGGCCTTTGCCATTCAGTACTTC.

The chain recombines TRBV2 with TRBJ2-4; weak D call: TRBD1 (5 bases). Germline assignment: CDR1 SNHLY and CDR2 FYNNEI. Trimming removed 2 bases from V and 1 base from J, with 12 bases in between. CDR3 size: 16 residues. CDR3 in DNA: TGTGCCAGCAGTGAATGGGGCAAAGTGGCCAAAAACATTCAGTACTTC. It translates to CASSEWGKVAKNIQYF.

The chain employs TRBV19 and TRBJ1-5; D possibly corresponds to TRBD1 (5 bases). The germline V gene has CDR1 LNHDA and CDR2 SQIVND (reference sequence). The CDR3 extends over 16 amino acids. V lost 5 bases to trimming and J lost 6 bases, with 20 bases between them. Here the CDR3 DNA reads TGTGCCAGTAGTTTTGGGGCCGAGGTTGGCGGTCAGCCCCAGCATTTT. Translated, it gives CASSFGAEVGGQPQHF.